The clone carrying this T cell receptor (beta chain) appeared a few times. The antigen is unknown. This entry belongs to a study of human T cells and chemical hapten exposure. Study at large: Patch tests of 0.01% DPC on the upper back were read at 6 days. Predominantly women, the patients had alopecia areata, totalis or universalis. Notes on the study in general: The presence of alopecia in the donors means their immune response may differ from healthy people's. There was no change with DPC sensitization in TCRs above 1 in 1000 frequency.

Germline lookup yields CDR1 SGHDN and CDR2 FVKESK. The V and J ends lost 2 bases and 4 bases respectively, with 5 bases between them. The CDR3 totals 13 residues. TCRdb independently ran MiXCR on the RACE reads; one entry per CDR3 protein. The table records under 120,000 distinct CDR3 sequences, approximately 10% of them present only once. Time point given: patch test 1, 2 weeks after DPC sensitization. Documented treatment: therapeutic diphenylcyclopropenone sensitization with weekly scalp DPC. Source: whole blood, taken in connection with sensitization to the hapten diphenylcyclopropenone (DPC). This TCR came from a woman between 40 and 55 years old with alopecia areata. Some clones in this sample may be carry-over from other donors' samples. The gene calls are TRBV14 and TRBJ2-2; D remains ambiguous. Here the CDR3 reads CASSQTSTGELFF. CDR3 bases: TGTGCCAGCAGCCAAACGAGCACCGGGGAGCTGTTTTTT.